The 7 T cell receptor beta chains below all came from one sample that was sequenced in a study of blood T cells in healthy people across ages. A second PCR, run for about 6 to 12 cycles, used a sample-barcoded 5' primer plus a J-beta primer mix. TCRdb itself ran the 5' RACE reads through MiXCR, one entry per CDR3 protein. The repertoire holds 1.8 million or so distinct CDR3 sequences, with 30% to 40% as singletons. Sequenced material: blood. The receptors come from a human donor in good health.

Points on this clonotype: The junction shows a germline mismatch at one end, possibly a read error. CDR3 residues: CGATKVHTGELFF. Written as DNA, the CDR3 is TGCGGTGCTACCAAGGTCCACACCGGGGAGCTGTTTTTT. V is TRBV20-1 and J is TRBJ2-2; no firm D call. CDR1 and CDR2 from the germline V gene are DFQATT and SNEGSKA (reference sequence). The CDR3 has 13 amino acids.

This chain joins TRBV7-2 and TRBJ1-5; no clear D gene. Trimming left V 4 bases short and J 5 bases short, with 9 bases between. The CDR3 extends over 13 amino acids. Germline assignment: CDR1 SGHTA and CDR2 FQGNSA. The CDR3 sequence: CASSSQTDQPQHF. CDR3 nucleotide sequence: TGTGCCAGCAGCTCCCAAACCGATCAGCCCCAGCATTTT.

V and J are TRBV4-1 and TRBJ1-3; the match to TRBD1 covers 7 bases. Per germline, CDR1 MGHRA and CDR2 YSYEKL. The CDR3 is 18 residues long. J gave up 4 bases and V 1 base, and 13 bases lay outside the gene matches. The CDR3 sequence: CASSQVYSVRGLGNTIYF. The CDR3 bases are TGCGCCAGCAGCCAAGTATATTCGGTGAGGGGGCTCGGAAACACCATATATTTT.

This clonotype has only a few counts. The gene calls are TRBV19 and TRBJ1-2; no reliable D call. Germline V gene sequence: CDR1 LNHDA, CDR2 SQIVND (reference sequence). Deletions cut 0 bases from V and 8 bases from J, with 10 bases between. CDR3 length equals 13 residues. Written as DNA, the CDR3 is TGTGCCAGTAGTATAGATCTAGAGGGCGGCTACACCTTC. Its translation is CASSIDLEGGYTF.

The sample holds a few counts of this clonotype. The rearrangement uses TRBV20-1 and TRBJ1-5; D is ambiguous. In germline, CDR1 is DFQATT, CDR2 SNEGSKA (reference sequence). Trimming pared 0 bases from V and 0 bases from J, leaving 12 bases between. The CDR3 contains 16 residues. For the CDR3, the DNA is TGCAGTGCTAGAGATAGGAACAGTTATAGCAATCAGCCCCAGCATTTT. This translates into CSARDRNSYSNQPQHF.

This clonotype was detected ten times or more. The chain joins TRBV7-9 to TRBJ2-5, with D possibly TRBD1 on 6 matching bases. The CDR3 is 14 amino acids. V was pared by 5 bases and J by 5 bases, with 15 bases between. The V gene's germline CDR1 is SEHNR and CDR2 FQNEAQ (reference sequence). CDR3 sequence (DNA): TGTGCCAGCAGCCCTACAGGGTTGGTGGAGACCCAGTACTTC. Amino acid sequence: CASSPTGLVETQYF.

This clonotype was observed a handful of times. The chain combines TRBV29-1 with TRBJ2-1; D perhaps matches TRBD1 (5 bases). Germline lookup yields CDR1 SQVTM and CDR2 ANQGSEA. The CDR3 length is 15 residues. The CDR3 here is CSVQGPSSSYNEQFF. CDR3 nucleotide sequence: TGCAGTGTGCAGGGCCCCTCGAGCTCCTACAATGAGCAGTTCTTC.